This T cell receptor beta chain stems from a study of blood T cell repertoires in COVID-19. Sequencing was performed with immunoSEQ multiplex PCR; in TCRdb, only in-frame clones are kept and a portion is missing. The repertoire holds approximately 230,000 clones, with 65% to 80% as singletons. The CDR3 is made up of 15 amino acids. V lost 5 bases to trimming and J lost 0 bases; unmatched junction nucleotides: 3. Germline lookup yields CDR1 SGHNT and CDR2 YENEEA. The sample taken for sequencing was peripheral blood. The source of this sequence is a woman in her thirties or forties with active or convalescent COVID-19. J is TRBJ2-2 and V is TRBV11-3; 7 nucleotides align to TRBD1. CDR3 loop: CASSPGTANTGELFF. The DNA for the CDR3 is TGTGCCAGCAGCCCGGGGACAGCGAACACCGGGGAGCTGTTTTTT.